Listed here is a single TCR beta chain. The antigen is not known. CDR1 SGDLS and CDR2 YYNGEE come from the germline V gene. The ends were cut back, 0 bases at V and 3 bases at J, with 10 bases in the middle. The CDR3 covers 15 residues. The data are from a study of T-cell memory formation after mild COVID-19. For the study at large: TCR clusters were mostly donor specific. Points from the study as a whole: The appearance of some responding clones in pre-infection memory suggested that cross-reactive memory joined. Clones which contracted sat mainly in CM and EM if CD4+, and in EMRA if CD8+.

Using its own MiXCR run on the 5' RACE reads, TCRdb lists one record per CDR3 protein. The repertoire holds approximately 260,000 distinct CDR3 sequences, approximately 16% seen once, with approximately 3.4% in the top ten. V is TRBV9 and J is TRBJ2-1; D is perhaps TRBD1 (6 bases). Material: PBMCs or a T cell subset sorted from them (not recorded which). The clonotype was recovered from a young man who had mild COVID-19 (a few samples of this study predate the infection). Cell type and time point are not known. The CDR3 sequence: CASSVAEQGYNEQFF. The CDR3 nucleotides read TGTGCCAGCAGCGTAGCTGAACAGGGCTACAATGAGCAGTTCTTC.